A selection of T cell receptor beta chains follows, all from one sample in a study of blood T cell repertoires in COVID-19. Using immunoSEQ multiplex PCR, the repertoire was profiled, and TCRdb retains in-frame clones only, with some absent. The sample has just under 60,000 clones, about 80% seen once. Sequenced input: peripheral blood. These TCRs come from a man older than 75 with COVID-19, enrolled during active disease. The conserved cysteine and the conserved F or W are not part of the CDR3 here.

v_call cdr3_aa
TRBV5-1 ASSLDGQPSSPLH
TRBV28 ASSFRAPTGELF
TRBV5-6 ASSLKVWAELNTEAF
TRBV5-1 ASSFTSPTTDTQY
TRBV7-9 ASSPAWGRMTSGSYEQY
TRBV2 ASSLDWTEAF
TRBV5-4 ASSLANVGGNSPLH
TRBV24-1 ATSGRTGDQPQH
TRBV28 ASSQTAGGQTQY
TRBV19 ASSIERASNTEAF
TRBV27 ASWDRLNEKLF
TRBV6-5 ASSYLRDQPQH
TRBV4-1 ASSRPRRGDLNTEAF
TRBV19 ASSFRQTRTGNQPQH
TRBV10-3 AISEGGGGDTNTEAF
TRBV6-1 ASSVEGRGSGNTIY
TRBV12-3/TRBV12-4 ASSLKGQGRN
TRBV18 ASSSTSSGANVLT
TRBV19 ASRRLAGNTDTQY
TRBV7-2 ASSLAARVDGYT
TRBV5-6 ASSPPGAGVLTGELF
TRBV9 ASSPSEAGELF
TRBV6-2/TRBV6-3 ASSHRGGHGYT
TRBV7-8 ASSLDRQETQY
TRBV6-6 ASSYPLGQLNYGYT
TRBV6-5 ASSRGTSGYNEQF
TRBV28 ASSSPRGQSTEAF
TRBV19 ASSIAWDRNTGELF
TRBV6-6 ASSYSPGSGNTIY
TRBV29-1 SARTSTNEKLF
TRBV2 ASTQEGNEKLF
TRBV5-4 ASDRDAGGTRVTEAF
TRBV9 ASSVKGGFYGYT
TRBV5-4 ASSETGTGREKLF
TRBV5-1 ASSLLQGEAEQY
TRBV7-2 ASSLVASAQETQY
TRBV19 ASSIGLAGESTQY
TRBV9 ASSVGGGIKYSPLH
TRBV28 ASSSEINAEAF
TRBV6-1 ASSESAGGNQPQH
TRBV24-1 ATSDLGTGDTGELF
TRBV18 ASSPLSGGSSYEQY
TRBV4-3 ASSRLWSGNQPQH
TRBV30 AWSVRRNHGETQY
TRBV5-4 ASRVRLEETQY
TRBV7-2 ASRSREAIGAGELF
TRBV6-6 ASSPGGGYGYT
TRBV18 ASLGQGGYEQY
TRBV2 ASSGTGGETQY
TRBV6-6 ASSYTPGGETQY
TRBV24-1 ATSEGGQGAINEQF
TRBV6-1 ASSEEDYTEAF
TRBV7-2 ASSSSRLAGGDSTDTQY
TRBV5-5 ASSLVDVTGRGNTIY
TRBV9 ASSVDGVSNQPQH
TRBV9 ASSVGGINEQY
TRBV6-5 ASSPWGGDGYT
TRBV6-6 ASSDTGTGNGYT
TRBV12-3/TRBV12-4 ASSRDRVGGYT
TRBV28 ATKELGQNTEAF